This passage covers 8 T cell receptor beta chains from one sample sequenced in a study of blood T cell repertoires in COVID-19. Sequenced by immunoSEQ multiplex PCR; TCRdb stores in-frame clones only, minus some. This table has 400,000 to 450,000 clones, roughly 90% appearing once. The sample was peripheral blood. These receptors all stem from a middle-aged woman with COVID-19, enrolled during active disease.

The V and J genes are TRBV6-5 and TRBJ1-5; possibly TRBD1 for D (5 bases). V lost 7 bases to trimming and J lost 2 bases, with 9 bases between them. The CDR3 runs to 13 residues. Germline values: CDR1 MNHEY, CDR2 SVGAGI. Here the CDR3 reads CASNGGGNQPQHF. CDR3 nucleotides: TGTGCCAGCAACGGGGGAGGCAATCAGCCCCAGCATTTT.

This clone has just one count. CDR3 amino acids: CASSYRTSGTYEQYF. The CDR3 DNA reads as TGTGCCAGCAGCTACAGGACTAGCGGAACCTACGAGCAGTACTTC. The chain employs TRBV7-2 and TRBJ2-7; TRBD2 aligns across 10 bases. The CDR3 has 15 amino acids. Looked up from germline, CDR1 is SGHTA and CDR2 is FQGNSA. V was pared by 4 bases and J by 2 bases, with 5 bases of the junction left unmatched.

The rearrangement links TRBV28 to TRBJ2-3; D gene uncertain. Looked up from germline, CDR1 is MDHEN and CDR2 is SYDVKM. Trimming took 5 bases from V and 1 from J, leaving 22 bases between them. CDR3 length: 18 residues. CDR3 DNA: TGTGCCAGCAGTCCAAACAGAAAGGTCACCACTGGCACAGATACGCAGTATTTT. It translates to CASSPNRKVTTGTDTQYF.

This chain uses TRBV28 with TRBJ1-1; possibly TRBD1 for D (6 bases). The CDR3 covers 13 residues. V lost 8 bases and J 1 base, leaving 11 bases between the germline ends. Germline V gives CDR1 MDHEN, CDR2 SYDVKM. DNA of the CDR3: TGTGCCAGCTCCGGGACACCGAACACTGAAGCTTTCTTT. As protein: CASSGTPNTEAFF. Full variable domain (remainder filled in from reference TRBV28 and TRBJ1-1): DVKVTQSSRYLVKRTGEKVFLECVQDMDHENMFWYRQDPGLGLRLIYFSYDVKMKEKGDIPEGYSVSREKKERFSLILESASTNQTSMYLCASSGTPNTEAFFGQGTRLTVV.

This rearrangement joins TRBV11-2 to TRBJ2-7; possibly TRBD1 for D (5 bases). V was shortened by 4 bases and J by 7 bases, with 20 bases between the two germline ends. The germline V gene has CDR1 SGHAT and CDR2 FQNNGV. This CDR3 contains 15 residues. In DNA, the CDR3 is TGTGCCAGCAGCTCCTACAGGACGAACTACCAAGAGCAGTACTTC. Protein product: CASSSYRTNYQEQYF.

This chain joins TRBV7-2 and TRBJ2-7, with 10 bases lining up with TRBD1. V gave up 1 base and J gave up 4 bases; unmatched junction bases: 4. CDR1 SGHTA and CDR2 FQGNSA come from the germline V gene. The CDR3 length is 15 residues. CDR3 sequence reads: CASSLVRQGAYEQYF. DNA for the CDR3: TGTGCCAGCAGCTTAGTGAGACAGGGGGCTTACGAGCAGTACTTC.

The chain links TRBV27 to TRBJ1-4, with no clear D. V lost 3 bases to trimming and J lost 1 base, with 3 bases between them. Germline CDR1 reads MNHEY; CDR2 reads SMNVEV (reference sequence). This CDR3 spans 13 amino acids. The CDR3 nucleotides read TGTGCCAGCAGTTTCAGAACTAATGAAAAACTGTTTTTT. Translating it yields CASSFRTNEKLFF.

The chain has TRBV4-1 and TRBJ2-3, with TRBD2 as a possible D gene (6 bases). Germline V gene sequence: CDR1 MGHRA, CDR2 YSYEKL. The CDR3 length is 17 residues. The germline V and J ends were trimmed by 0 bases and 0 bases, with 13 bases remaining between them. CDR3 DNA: TGCGCCAGCAGCCAAGATGGGGCGGGGACGAGCACAGATACGCAGTATTTT. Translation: CASSQDGAGTSTDTQYF.